The 26 T cell receptor beta chains reported below all come from one sample, sequenced in a study of T cell responses to AZD1222 COVID-19 vaccine. Repertoires were generated with immunoSEQ multiplex PCR, while TCRdb's copy carries only in-frame clones and drops some. The table lists under 95,000 clones, over 70% of them singletons. Here the sequenced sample was peripheral blood, taken on day 0 of AZD1222 vaccination. Source of these receptors: an adult in good health.

This sequence joins TRBV28 and TRBJ1-2; TRBD1 matches at 7 bases. Germline CDR1 reads MDHEN; CDR2 reads SYDVKM. V dropped 6 bases and J dropped 2; count of bases not matched to a gene: 6. There are 14 residues in the CDR3. The CDR3 DNA follows: TGTGCCAGCAGCACTACAGGGGACAACTATGGCTACACCTTC. It encodes CASSTTGDNYGYTF.

The V and J genes are TRBV19 and TRBJ1-2; D remains ambiguous. V was cut by 9 bases and J by 0 bases, with 11 bases left in between. Germline CDR1 is LNHDA and CDR2 is SQIVND (reference sequence). This CDR3 is built from 13 residues. The CDR3 DNA follows: TGTGCCAGCAAATCCAGTCCTAACTATGGCTACACCTTC. It encodes CASKSSPNYGYTF. Using reference TRBV19 and TRBJ1-2 for the parts outside the CDR3, the full variable domain is DGGITQSPKYLFRKEGQNVTLSCEQNLNHDAMYWYRQDPGQGLRLIYYSQIVNDFQKGDIAEGYSVSREKKESFPLTVTSAQKNPTAFYLCASKSSPNYGYTFGSGTRLTVV.

This chain links TRBV19 with TRBJ2-7; TRBD1 matches at 8 bases. V lost 4 bases to trimming and J lost 3 bases; unmatched junction nucleotides: 2. The CDR3 runs 13 residues. Per the germline V gene, CDR1 is LNHDA and CDR2 is SQIVND (reference sequence). CDR3 nucleotides: TGTGCCAGTAGTACAGGACAGGGCTACGAGCAGTACTTC. Encoded protein: CASSTGQGYEQYF. Based on the CDR3 plus reference TRBV19 and TRBJ2-7, the full variable domain is DGGITQSPKYLFRKEGQNVTLSCEQNLNHDAMYWYRQDPGQGLRLIYYSQIVNDFQKGDIAEGYSVSREKKESFPLTVTSAQKNPTAFYLCASSTGQGYEQYFGPGTRLTVT.

The rearrangement joins TRBV7-8 to TRBJ2-7; possible D gene TRBD2, 5 bases. The CDR3 covers 11 residues. Per germline, CDR1 SGHVS and CDR2 FQNEAQ. The germline V and J ends were trimmed by 5 bases and 4 bases, with 6 bases remaining between them. In nucleotides, the CDR3 is TGTGCCAGCAGCCGGACTTACGAGCAGTACTTC. Translating it yields CASSRTYEQYF.

The chain employs TRBV27 and TRBJ2-6; the match to TRBD1 covers 8 bases. Germline V gives CDR1 MNHEY, CDR2 SMNVEV (reference sequence). Germline trimming cut 4 bases from V and 0 bases from J; bases unmatched to any gene: 11. The CDR3 consists of 19 residues. The CDR3 DNA follows: TGTGCCAGCAGTTCCCTATGGACAGGGTTTTCCTCTGGGGCCAACGTCCTGACTTTC. It encodes CASSSLWTGFSSGANVLTF.

The rearrangement joins TRBV28 to TRBJ1-2, with D perhaps TRBD1 (5 bases). The length of the CDR3 is 15 residues. Trimming shortened V by 2 bases and J by 3 bases, and 13 bases separated the two germline ends. CDR1 MDHEN and CDR2 SYDVKM come from the germline V gene. The CDR3 sequence: CASSLEAGTDYGYTF. The CDR3 coding sequence is TGTGCCAGCAGTTTAGAGGCAGGGACCGACTATGGCTACACCTTC.

The V gene is TRBV19, the J gene TRBJ1-1; D is unresolved. This CDR3 is 14 amino acids long. CDR1 and CDR2 from the germline V gene are LNHDA and SQIVND (reference sequence). Trimming pared 3 bases from V and 0 bases from J, leaving 8 bases between. The CDR3 DNA sequence: TGTGCCAGTAGTATGAGAGAGATGAACACTGAAGCTTTCTTT. This codes for CASSMREMNTEAFF.

This clone was picked up one time. The chain is built from TRBV6-5 and TRBJ1-5, with no clear D. The V and J ends lost 2 bases and 9 bases respectively, with 14 bases between them. This CDR3 has 14 residues. CDR1 and CDR2 from the germline V gene are MNHEY and SVGAGI. The CDR3 sequence: CASSYTQASGPQHF. CDR3 nucleotide sequence: TGTGCCAGCAGTTACACCCAGGCCTCTGGGCCCCAGCATTTT.

The chain joins TRBV9 to TRBJ1-6; possibly TRBD1 for D (5 bases). The CDR3 consists of 14 residues. CDR1 and CDR2 from the germline V gene are SGDLS and YYNGEE. Trimming removed 3 bases at V and 5 bases at J, with 9 bases between. DNA of the CDR3: TGTGCCAGCAGCGCTGGGGGGGATAATTCACCCCTCCACTTT. Translation: CASSAGGDNSPLHF.

V usage is TRBV12-3 or TRBV12-4 and J usage is TRBJ2-7; D is possibly TRBD1 (5 bases). The CDR3 is made up of 13 amino acids. The germline V and J ends were trimmed by 5 bases and 5 bases, with 13 bases remaining between them. The CDR3: CASSTWQGNEQYF. For the CDR3, the DNA is TGTGCCAGCAGTACATGGCAGGGCAACGAGCAGTACTTC.

V and J are TRBV5-1 and TRBJ1-4, with D possibly TRBD1 on 6 matching bases. The CDR3 runs to 14 residues. With 4 bases removed from V and 6 bases from J, the gap between germline ends came to 13 bases. CDR1 SGHRS and CDR2 YFSETQ come from the germline V gene. CDR3 residues: CASSPRAGDEKLFF. The CDR3 DNA reads as TGCGCCAGCAGCCCGAGAGCAGGGGATGAAAAACTGTTTTTT.

The chain uses TRBV9 and TRBJ1-3, with D unresolved. V lost 0 bases, J lost 0 bases, and 10 bases lay in between. The germline V gene encodes CDR1 SGDLS and CDR2 YYNGEE. CDR3 length equals 16 residues. The CDR3 DNA follows: TGTGCCAGCAGCGTAGAAGGCACGAGCTCTGGAAACACCATATATTTT. It is translated as CASSVEGTSSGNTIYF.

This chain connects TRBV3-1 (or the pseudogene TRBV3-2) to TRBJ2-7, with D maybe TRBD2 (5 bases). Germline CDR1 reads LGHDT; CDR2 reads YNNKEL (reference sequence). CDR3 length: 14 amino acids. Between the trimmed V and J ends, which lost 1 base and 1 base, there was a span of 8 bases. As DNA, the CDR3 is TGTGCCAGCAGCCAAGGGACTGTTTCCTACGAGCAGTACTTC. Translation: CASSQGTVSYEQYF.

This clone is a singleton in its sample. V gene TRBV9 combines with J gene TRBJ2-7; 9 bases line up with TRBD1. Germline V gene data show CDR1 as SGDLS and CDR2 as YYNGEE. There are 15 residues in the CDR3. Losses at the gene ends were 5 bases for V and 1 base for J; bases not matched to a gene: 7. CDR3 nucleotides: TGTGCCAGCAGTCCTCAACAGGGGGCATCCTACGAGCAGTACTTC. This translates into CASSPQQGASYEQYF.

With respect to this clone: This sample includes further DNA sequences coding for the same CDR3. The V and J genes are TRBV3-1 (or the pseudogene TRBV3-2) and TRBJ2-7; 8 bases align to TRBD2. Germline values: CDR1 LGHDT, CDR2 YNNKEL (reference sequence). This CDR3 is built from 14 residues. V shed 3 bases, J shed 1 base, and the junction held 2 bases outside the gene matches. The CDR3 nucleotides are TGTGCCAGCAGCCAGTCTAGCGGGTCCTACGAGCAGTACTTC. As protein: CASSQSSGSYEQYF.

The chain employs TRBV4-1 and TRBJ1-2; D call uncertain. V lost 2 bases to trimming and J lost 3 bases, with 19 bases between them. Germline V CDR1 and CDR2: MGHRA, YSYEKL. The CDR3 is 17 amino acids. CDR3: CASSQPKDGRAYYGYTF. CDR3 DNA sequence: TGCGCCAGCAGCCAACCAAAGGACGGGCGTGCATACTATGGCTACACCTTC.

This chain joins TRBV7-8 and TRBJ1-3; D is unclear. Deletions cut 5 bases from V and 0 bases from J, with 14 bases between. Germline V lookup: CDR1 SGHVS, CDR2 FQNEAQ. The CDR3 runs to 16 residues. CDR3 in DNA: TGTGCCAGCAGCGGAACGTCACGGGGCTCTGGAAACACCATATATTTT. Its translation: CASSGTSRGSGNTIYF.

V and J are TRBV5-4 and TRBJ1-4, with D uncertain. CDR3 length equals 14 residues. Trimming stripped 1 base from V and 7 bases from J, with 11 bases between. CDR1 and CDR2 from the germline V gene are SGHNT and YYREEE (reference sequence). The chain's CDR3 is CASSLSVRSEKLFF. CDR3 DNA sequence: TGTGCCAGCAGCTTGTCCGTTCGGAGTGAAAAACTGTTTTTT.

The chain is built from TRBV28 and TRBJ1-5, with D unresolved. The CDR3 totals 12 residues. CDR1 is MDHEN and CDR2 is SYDVKM in the germline V gene. V gave up 8 bases and J gave up 7 bases, with 12 bases separating them. CDR3 in amino acids: CASSLKGQPQHF. In nucleotides, the CDR3 is TGTGCCAGCTCCCTTAAAGGCCAGCCCCAGCATTTT.

This chain connects TRBV25-1 to TRBJ2-1, with D perhaps matching TRBD1 (5 bases). The V gene's germline CDR1 is MGHDK and CDR2 SYGVNS. This CDR3 is 15 amino acids long. V dropped 1 base and J dropped 4 bases, with 11 bases sitting between them. The CDR3 spells CASSEWVGVYNEQFF. Written as DNA, the CDR3 is TGTGCCAGCAGTGAATGGGTAGGGGTATACAATGAGCAGTTCTTC.

The chain recombines TRBV5-1 with TRBJ2-1; TRBD2 aligns across 8 bases. The germline V gene has CDR1 SGHRS and CDR2 YFSETQ. After removal of 0 bases from V and 9 bases from J, the junction contained 8 bases not matched to a gene. The CDR3 length is 15 residues. The CDR3 loop reads CASSLVAGSGGEQFF. CDR3 nucleotide sequence: TGCGCCAGCAGCTTGGTAGCGGGATCGGGGGGTGAGCAGTTCTTC.

The gene calls are TRBV7-8 and TRBJ1-3; D remains ambiguous. The germline CDR1 and CDR2 sequences are SGHVS and FQNEAQ. This CDR3 has 14 amino acids. Trimming pared 0 bases from V and 3 bases from J, leaving 6 bases between. CDR3 protein: CASSLAGVGNTIYF. The CDR3, as DNA: TGTGCCAGCAGCTTAGCGGGTGTTGGAAACACCATATATTTT.

This chain uses TRBV5-1 with TRBJ2-3; D is unclear. This CDR3 is 14 amino acids long. V dropped 2 bases and J dropped 4 bases, with 11 bases sitting between them. The germline CDR1 and CDR2 sequences are SGHRS and YFSETQ. The CDR3 is CASSFLHSADTQYF. CDR3 DNA: TGCGCCAGCAGCTTCCTCCATAGTGCAGATACGCAGTATTTT.

J is TRBJ2-4 and V is TRBV29-1, with TRBD1 matching over 7 bases. V gave up 6 bases and J gave up 0 bases; unmatched junction bases: 8. This CDR3 comprises 15 residues. The V gene's germline CDR1 is SQVTM and CDR2 ANQGSEA. CDR3 sequence: CSVRTGPRAKNIQYF. Written as DNA, the CDR3 is TGCAGCGTACGGACAGGTCCGAGAGCCAAAAACATTCAGTACTTC.

This chain links TRBV20-1 with TRBJ1-2; no clear D. Germline assignment: CDR1 DFQATT and CDR2 SNEGSKA (reference sequence). Trimming left V 6 bases short and J 4 bases short, with 9 bases between. The CDR3 has 11 amino acids. The CDR3 sequence is CSAYKGYGYTF. The CDR3 region has the DNA TGCAGTGCCTATAAGGGCTATGGCTACACCTTC.

The chain joins TRBV4-1 to TRBJ1-1, with a weak D call TRBD1 (5 bases). V shed 4 bases and J shed 1 base, with 13 bases lying between them. CDR3 length equals 15 residues. CDR1 MGHRA and CDR2 YSYEKL come from the germline V gene. The CDR3: CASSPLGRRNTEAFF. CDR3 nucleotides: TGCGCCAGCAGCCCGTTGGGACGGAGGAACACTGAAGCTTTCTTT.